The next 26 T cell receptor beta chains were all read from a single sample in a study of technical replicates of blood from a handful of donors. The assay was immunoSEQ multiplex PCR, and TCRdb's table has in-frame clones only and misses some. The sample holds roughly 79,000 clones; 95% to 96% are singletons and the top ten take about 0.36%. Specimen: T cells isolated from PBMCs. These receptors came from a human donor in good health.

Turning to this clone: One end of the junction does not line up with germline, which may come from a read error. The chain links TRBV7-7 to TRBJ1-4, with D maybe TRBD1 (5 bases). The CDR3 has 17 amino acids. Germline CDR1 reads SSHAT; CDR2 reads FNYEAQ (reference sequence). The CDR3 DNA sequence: TGTGCTAGCAGCTTAGCGGGGGGGTTGGGGGCTAATGAAAAACTGTTTTTT. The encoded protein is CASSLAGGLGANEKLFF.

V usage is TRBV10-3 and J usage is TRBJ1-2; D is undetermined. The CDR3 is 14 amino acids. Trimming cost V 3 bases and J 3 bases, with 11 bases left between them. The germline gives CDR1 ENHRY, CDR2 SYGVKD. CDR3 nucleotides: TGTGCCATCAGTGATTTGCAGGCTGACTATGGCTACACCTTC. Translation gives CAISDLQADYGYTF.

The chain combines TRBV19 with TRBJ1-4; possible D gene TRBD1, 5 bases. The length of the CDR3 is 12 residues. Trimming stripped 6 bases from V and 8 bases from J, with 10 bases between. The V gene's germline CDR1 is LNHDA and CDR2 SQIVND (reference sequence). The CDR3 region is CASSQGGEKLFF. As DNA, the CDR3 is TGTGCCAGTAGCCAGGGAGGGGAAAAACTGTTTTTT.

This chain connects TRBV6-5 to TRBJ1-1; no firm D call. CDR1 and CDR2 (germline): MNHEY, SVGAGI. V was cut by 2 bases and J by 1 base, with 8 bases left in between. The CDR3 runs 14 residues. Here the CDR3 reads CASSYVSGNTEAFF. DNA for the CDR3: TGTGCCAGCAGTTACGTATCAGGGAACACTGAAGCTTTCTTT.

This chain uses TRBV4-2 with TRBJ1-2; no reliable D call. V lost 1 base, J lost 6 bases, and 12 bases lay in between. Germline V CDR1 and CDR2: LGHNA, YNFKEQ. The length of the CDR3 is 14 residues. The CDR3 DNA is TGTGCCAGCAGCCAAGTACAGCAGGCAAATGGCTACACCTTC. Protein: CASSQVQQANGYTF.

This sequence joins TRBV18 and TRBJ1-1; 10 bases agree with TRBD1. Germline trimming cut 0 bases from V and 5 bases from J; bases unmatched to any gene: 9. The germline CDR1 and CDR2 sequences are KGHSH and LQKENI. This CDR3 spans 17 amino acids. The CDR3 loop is CASSPPSTGGVFTEAFF. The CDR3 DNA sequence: TGTGCCAGCTCACCACCCTCGACAGGGGGCGTCTTTACTGAAGCTTTCTTT.

CDR3 sequence reads: CASSLTGVGGELFF. DNA of the CDR3: TGCGCCAGCAGCTTGACAGGGGTCGGCGGGGAGCTGTTTTTT. This sequence joins TRBV5-1 and TRBJ2-2; TRBD1 agrees at 7 bases. Germline V gene lookup returns CDR1 SGHRS and CDR2 YFSETQ. The CDR3 extends over 14 amino acids. V was pared by 1 base and J by 7 bases, with 4 bases of the junction left unmatched.

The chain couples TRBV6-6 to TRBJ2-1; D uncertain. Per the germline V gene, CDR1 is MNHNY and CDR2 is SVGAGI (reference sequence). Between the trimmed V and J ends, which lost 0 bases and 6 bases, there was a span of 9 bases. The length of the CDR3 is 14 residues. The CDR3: CASSYSSLGNEQFF. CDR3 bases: TGTGCCAGCAGTTACTCGTCTCTAGGCAATGAGCAGTTCTTC.

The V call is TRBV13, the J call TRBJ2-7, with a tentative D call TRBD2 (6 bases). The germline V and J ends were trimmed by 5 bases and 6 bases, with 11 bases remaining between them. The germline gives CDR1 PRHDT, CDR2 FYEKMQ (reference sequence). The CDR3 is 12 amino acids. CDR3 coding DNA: TGTGCCAGCAGCATGGGGGGAGGCGAGCAGTACTTC. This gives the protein CASSMGGGEQYF.

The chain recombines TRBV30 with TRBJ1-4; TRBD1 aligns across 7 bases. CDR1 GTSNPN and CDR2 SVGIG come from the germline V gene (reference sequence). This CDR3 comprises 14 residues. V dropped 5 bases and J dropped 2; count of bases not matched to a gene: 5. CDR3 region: CAWDRVGTNEKLFF. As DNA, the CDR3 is TGTGCCTGGGACAGGGTTGGCACTAATGAAAAACTGTTTTTT.

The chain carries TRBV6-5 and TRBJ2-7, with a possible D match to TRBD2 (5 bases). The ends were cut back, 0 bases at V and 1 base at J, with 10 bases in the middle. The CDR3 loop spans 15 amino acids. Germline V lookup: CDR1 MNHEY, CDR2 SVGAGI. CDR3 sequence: CASSYSGRDSYEQYF. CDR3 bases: TGTGCCAGCAGTTACTCGGGCCGGGATTCCTACGAGCAGTACTTC.

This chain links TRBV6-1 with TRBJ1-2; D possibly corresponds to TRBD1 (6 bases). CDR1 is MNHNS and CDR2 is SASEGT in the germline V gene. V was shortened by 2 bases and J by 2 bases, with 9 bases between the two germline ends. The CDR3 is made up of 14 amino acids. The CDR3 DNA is TGTGCCAGCAGTGAAAATACAGGGAACTATGGCTACACCTTC. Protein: CASSENTGNYGYTF.

The CDR3: CASNGTKVDGTQYF. The CDR3 nucleotides are TGTGCCAGCAACGGGACTAAGGTCGATGGTACGCAGTATTTT. The chain links TRBV21-1 to TRBJ2-3; TRBD2, the table's D call, was not compared with the DNA. TRBV21-1 is tagged as a pseudogene. This CDR3 has 14 residues.

For the CDR3, the DNA is TGTGCCAGTTGCATACAGGGGAATCAGCCCCAGCATTTT. Translating it yields CASCIQGNQPQHF. The chain is built from TRBV19 and TRBJ1-5, with 7 positions matching TRBD1. The length of the CDR3 is 13 residues. Unmatched junction bases numbered 5, after V lost 8 bases and J lost 4 bases. CDR1 and CDR2 (germline): LNHDA, SQIVND (reference sequence).

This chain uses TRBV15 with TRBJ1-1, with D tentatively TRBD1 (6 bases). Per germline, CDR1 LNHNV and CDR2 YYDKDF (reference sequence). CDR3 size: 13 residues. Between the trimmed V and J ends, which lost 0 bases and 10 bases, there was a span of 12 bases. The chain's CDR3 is CATSRELSRGAFF. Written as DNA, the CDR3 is TGTGCCACCAGCAGAGAACTCTCCAGGGGAGCTTTCTTT.

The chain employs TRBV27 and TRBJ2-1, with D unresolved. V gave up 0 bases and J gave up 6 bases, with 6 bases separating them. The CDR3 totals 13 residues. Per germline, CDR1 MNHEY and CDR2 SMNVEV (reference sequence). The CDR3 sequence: CASSLSVSNEQFF. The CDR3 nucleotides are TGTGCCAGCAGTTTATCCGTATCCAATGAGCAGTTCTTC.

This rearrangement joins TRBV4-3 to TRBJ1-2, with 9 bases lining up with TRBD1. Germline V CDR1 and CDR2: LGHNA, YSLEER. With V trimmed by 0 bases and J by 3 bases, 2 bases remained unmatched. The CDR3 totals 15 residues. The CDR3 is CASSQETGGYYGYTF. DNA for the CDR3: TGCGCCAGCAGCCAAGAGACAGGGGGTTACTATGGCTACACCTTC.

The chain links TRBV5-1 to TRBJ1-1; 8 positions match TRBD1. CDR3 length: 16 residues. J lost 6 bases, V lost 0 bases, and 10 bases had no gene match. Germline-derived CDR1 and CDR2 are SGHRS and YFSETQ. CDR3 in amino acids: CASSLGQGADLAEAFF. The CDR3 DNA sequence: TGCGCCAGCAGCTTGGGCCAGGGGGCGGATTTGGCTGAAGCTTTCTTT.

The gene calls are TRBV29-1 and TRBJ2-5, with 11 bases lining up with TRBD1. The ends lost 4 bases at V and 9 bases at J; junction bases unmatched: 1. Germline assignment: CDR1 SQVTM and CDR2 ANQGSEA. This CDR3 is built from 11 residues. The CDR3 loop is CSVGDRGSQYF. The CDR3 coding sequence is TGCAGCGTTGGGGACAGGGGGTCCCAGTACTTC. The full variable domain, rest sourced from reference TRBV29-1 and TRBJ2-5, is SAVISQKPSRDICQRGTSLTIQCQVDSQVTMMFWYRQQPGQSLTLIATANQGSEATYESGFVIDKFPISRPNLTFSTLTVSNMSPEDSSIYLCSVGDRGSQYFGPGTRLLVL.

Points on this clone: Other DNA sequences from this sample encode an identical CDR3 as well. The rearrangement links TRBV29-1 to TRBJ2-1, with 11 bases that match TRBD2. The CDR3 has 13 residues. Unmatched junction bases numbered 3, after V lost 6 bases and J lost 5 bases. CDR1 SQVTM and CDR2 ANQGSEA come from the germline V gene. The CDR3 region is CSVGTSGNNEQFF. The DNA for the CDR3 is TGCAGCGTGGGGACTAGCGGAAACAATGAGCAGTTCTTC.

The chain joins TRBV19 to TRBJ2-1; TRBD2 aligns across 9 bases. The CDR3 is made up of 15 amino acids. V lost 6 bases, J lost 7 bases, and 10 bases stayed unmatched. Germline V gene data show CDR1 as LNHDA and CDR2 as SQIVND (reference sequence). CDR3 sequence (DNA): TGTGCCAGTAGCACCCCGGGACTAGCTACGAATGAGCAGTTCTTC. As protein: CASSTPGLATNEQFF.

The CDR3 protein is CASSEGIGNQPQHF. The CDR3 DNA is TGTGCCAGCAGTGAGGGAATAGGGAATCAGCCCCAGCATTTT. The chain combines TRBV28 with TRBJ1-5; no firm D call. Germline V CDR1 and CDR2: MDHEN, SYDVKM. The CDR3 is made up of 14 amino acids. V was pared by 5 bases and J by 4 bases, with 12 bases between.

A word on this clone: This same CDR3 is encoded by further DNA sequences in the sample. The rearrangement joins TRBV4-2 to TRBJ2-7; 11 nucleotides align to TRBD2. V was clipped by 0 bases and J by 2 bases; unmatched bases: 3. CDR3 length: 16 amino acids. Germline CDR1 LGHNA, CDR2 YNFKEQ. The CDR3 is CASSQEGTSGAYEQYF. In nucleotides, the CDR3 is TGTGCCAGCAGCCAAGAAGGGACTAGCGGAGCCTACGAGCAGTACTTC.

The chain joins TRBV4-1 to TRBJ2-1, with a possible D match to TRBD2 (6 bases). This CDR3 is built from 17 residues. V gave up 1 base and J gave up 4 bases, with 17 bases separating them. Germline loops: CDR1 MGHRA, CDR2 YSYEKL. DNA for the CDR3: TGCGCCAGCAGCCAAGCCCCAGGCGGGACGGATTACAATGAGCAGTTCTTC. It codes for CASSQAPGGTDYNEQFF.

The CDR3 spells CASSLSLTDTQYF. CDR3 DNA sequence: TGTGCCAGCAGTTTAAGCCTTACAGATACGCAGTATTTT. The chain carries TRBV28 and TRBJ2-3; the D is unclear. Germline V gene lookup returns CDR1 MDHEN and CDR2 SYDVKM. The V and J ends lost 2 bases and 3 bases respectively, with 6 bases between them. CDR3 length equals 13 residues.

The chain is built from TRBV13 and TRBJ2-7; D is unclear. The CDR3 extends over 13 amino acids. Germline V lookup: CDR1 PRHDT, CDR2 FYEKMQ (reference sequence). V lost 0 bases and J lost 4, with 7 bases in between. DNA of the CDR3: TGTGCCAGCAGCTTAGGACCGAGATACGAGCAGTACTTC. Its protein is CASSLGPRYEQYF.